Listed here are 3 T cell receptor beta chains from one sample, sequenced in a study of breast tumors, draining lymph nodes, adjacent tissues (TCRdb year 2016). Lymph node samples were obtained from the axillary draining lymph nodes of breast cancer patients. The method was multiplex PCR. Data came from an Illumina HiSeq 2000. TCRdb reprocessed the public reads (quality trimming at Q25 with fastp, clone calling with MiXCR) and kept in-frame beta chains. Entries that share a CDR3 protein sequence are merged under the most common genes and DNA. The sample table lists some 250,000 distinct CDR3 sequences, under 40% of them with a count of one. Roughly 3.5% of the sample is in the top ten clones. The sequenced sample was axillary lymph node tissue. The origin of the receptors is a female donor with breast cancer. Some clones in this sample may be carry-over from other donors' samples.

This clonotype has a count of ten or more. The chain is built from TRBV5-1 and TRBJ2-7, with D perhaps given as TRBD1 or TRBD2 (5 bases each). The CDR3 is 14 amino acids. The germline gives CDR1 SGHRS, CDR2 YFSETQ. V was clipped by 3 bases and J by 5 bases, with 15 bases between them. In nucleotides, the CDR3 is TGCGCCAGCAGCTACAACCAAGGGACGAACGAGCAGTACTTC. This gives the protein CASSYNQGTNEQYF.

This clonotype was found many times. The rearrangement joins TRBV7-9 to TRBJ2-2; 12 bases align to TRBD2. Germline V gives CDR1 SEHNR, CDR2 FQNEAQ (reference sequence). V lost 5 bases and J lost 5; bases outside the gene matches: 6. The CDR3 spans 16 residues. The CDR3 region has the DNA TGTGCCAGCAGCCTCCAACTAGCGGGGGGTACCGGGGAGCTGTTTTTT. It encodes CASSLQLAGGTGELFF.

Details on this clonotype: A read error may be the cause here, since a much bigger clone is one base away. This chain links TRBV15 with TRBJ2-3; 9 nucleotides agree with TRBD1. Trimming cost V 8 bases and J 5 bases; bases outside gene matches: 17. The V gene's germline CDR1 is LNHNV and CDR2 YYDKDF (reference sequence). This CDR3 contains 17 residues. CDR3 in DNA: TGTGCCACCTGTAGCCCGGGACAGGGAATTTGGGAAGATACGCAGTATTTT. Its protein product is CATCSPGQGIWEDTQYF.